This T cell receptor (beta chain) derives from a study of blood T cell repertoires in COVID-19. Germline V gene sequence: CDR1 SGHVS, CDR2 FNYEAQ. The CDR3 is made up of 13 amino acids. V lost 5 bases to trimming and J lost 6 bases, with 14 bases between them. Authors' data handling: Amplification from reference gene primers served as the basis for estimated nucleated cell counts. Assay: immunoSEQ multiplex PCR; the TCRdb copy retains only in-frame clones and omits some. The V and J calls and clone size were taken over from that table, and D and trimming were inferred from the DNA. The repertoire holds roughly 130,000 clones, with more than 65% as singletons.

The sequenced material came from peripheral blood. The TCR comes from an elderly man with acute or convalescent COVID-19. The V call is TRBV7-6, the J call TRBJ2-7; tentatively, D is TRBD2 (6 bases). The CDR3 reads CASSLRDSGEQYF. CDR3 nucleotides: TGTGCCAGCAGCCTCCGGGACTCGGGCGAGCAGTACTTC.